The clone carrying this TCR beta chain was seen many times. The antigen is unknown. Germline lookup yields CDR1 SGHNT and CDR2 YYREEE (reference sequence). The CDR3 spans 17 residues. With 0 bases removed from V and 1 base from J, the gap between germline ends came to 15 bases. Using RNA transcripts, the TCR beta CDR3 regions were amplified. HTBI-primed RT-PCR formed the first round, and a multiplex PCR formed the second. TCRdb re-called the multiplex PCR reads through MiXCR, storing one row per CDR3 protein. Of 40,000 to 45,000 distinct CDR3 sequences detected, under 65% appear once; the ten largest clones hold more than 15%. This entry is derived from a study of Graves' ophthalmopathy and Graves' hyperthyroidism. Study-wide findings and caveats: Researchers report that a 13-signature model separated ophthalmopathy from stable hyperthyroidism, posting about 90% sensitivity and approximately 81% specificity. Clonotypes were expanded in thyroid at above 0.001 frequency, and most also appeared in blood.

Symptoms, serum thyroxine and TRAb, thyroid ultrasound, and orbital computed tomography formed the diagnostic basis. Fresh peripheral blood (approximately 10 ml) yielded the PBMCs. This chain links TRBV5-4 with TRBJ2-3; the D is unclear. The sequencing input was peripheral blood. The source of this sequence is an adult man with Graves' ophthalmopathy. CDR3 region: CASSLGLTGPRTDTQYF. The CDR3 bases are TGTGCCAGCAGCTTGGGTTTGACGGGTCCTCGCACAGATACGCAGTATTTT.